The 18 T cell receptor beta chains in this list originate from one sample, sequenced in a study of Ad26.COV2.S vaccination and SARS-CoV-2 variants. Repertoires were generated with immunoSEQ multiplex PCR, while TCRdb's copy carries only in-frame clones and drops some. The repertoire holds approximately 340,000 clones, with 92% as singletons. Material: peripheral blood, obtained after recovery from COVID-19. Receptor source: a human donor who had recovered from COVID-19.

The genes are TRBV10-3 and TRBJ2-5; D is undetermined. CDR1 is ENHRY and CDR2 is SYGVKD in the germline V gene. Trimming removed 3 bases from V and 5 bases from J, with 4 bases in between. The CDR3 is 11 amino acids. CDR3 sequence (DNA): TGTGCCATCAGTGAAGGGGAGACCCAGTACTTC. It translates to CAISEGETQYF.

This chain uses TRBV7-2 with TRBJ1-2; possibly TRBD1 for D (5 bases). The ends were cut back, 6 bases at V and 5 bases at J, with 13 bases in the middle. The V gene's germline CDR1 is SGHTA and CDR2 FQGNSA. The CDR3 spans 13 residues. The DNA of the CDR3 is TGTGCCAGCAGATTTGTAGGGGTTTATGGCTACACCTTC. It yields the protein CASRFVGVYGYTF.

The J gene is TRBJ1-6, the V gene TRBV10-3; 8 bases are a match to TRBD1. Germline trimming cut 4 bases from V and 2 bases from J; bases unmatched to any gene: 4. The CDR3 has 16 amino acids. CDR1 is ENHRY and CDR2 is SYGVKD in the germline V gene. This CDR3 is CAISGSGGPYNSPLHF. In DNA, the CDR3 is TGTGCCATCAGTGGGTCAGGGGGCCCCTATAATTCACCCCTCCACTTT.

DNA of the CDR3: TGTGCCAGCAGCTTTATCCCCAGGGGTAGCGGGAACTACGAGCAGTACTTC. Its translation: CASSFIPRGSGNYEQYF. The chain joins TRBV12-1 to TRBJ2-7; the table's D call TRBD2 went unverified against the DNA. TRBV12-1 is designated a pseudogene. This CDR3 is 17 amino acids long.

DNA of the CDR3: TGTGCCAGCAGCCAAGGACAGAAAAGCACAGATACGCAGTATTTT. Protein product: CASSQGQKSTDTQYF. The chain links TRBV3-1 (or the pseudogene TRBV3-2) to TRBJ2-3; D perhaps matches TRBD1 (5 bases). The V and J ends lost 1 base and 0 bases respectively, with 8 bases between them. CDR3 length: 15 amino acids. CDR1 is LGHDT, CDR2 YNNKEL, per germline (reference sequence).

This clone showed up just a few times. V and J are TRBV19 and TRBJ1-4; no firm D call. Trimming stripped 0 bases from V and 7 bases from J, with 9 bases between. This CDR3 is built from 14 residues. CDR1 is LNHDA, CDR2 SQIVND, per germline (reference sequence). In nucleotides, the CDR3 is TGTGCCAGTAGTATAGAAGGTCTAGGTGAAAAACTGTTTTTT. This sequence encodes CASSIEGLGEKLFF.

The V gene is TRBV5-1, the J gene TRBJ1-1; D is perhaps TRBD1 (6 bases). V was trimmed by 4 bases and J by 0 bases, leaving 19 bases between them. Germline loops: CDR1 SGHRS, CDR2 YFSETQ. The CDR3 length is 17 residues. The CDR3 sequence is CASSNRVLEGMNTEAFF. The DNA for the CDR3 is TGCGCCAGCAGCAACAGGGTACTCGAGGGCATGAACACTGAAGCTTTCTTT.

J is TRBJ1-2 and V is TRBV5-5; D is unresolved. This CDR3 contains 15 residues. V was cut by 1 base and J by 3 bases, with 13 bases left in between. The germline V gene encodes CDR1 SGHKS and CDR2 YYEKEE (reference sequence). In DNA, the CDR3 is TGTGCCAGCAGCTTGTGGCAGATGGTCGACTATGGCTACACCTTC. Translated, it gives CASSLWQMVDYGYTF.

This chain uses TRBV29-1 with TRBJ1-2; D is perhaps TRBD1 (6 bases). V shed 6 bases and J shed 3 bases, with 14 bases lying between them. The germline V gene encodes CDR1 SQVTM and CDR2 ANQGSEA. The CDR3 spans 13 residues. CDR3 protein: CSVIPGADYGYTF. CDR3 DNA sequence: TGCAGCGTCATCCCAGGGGCCGACTATGGCTACACCTTC.

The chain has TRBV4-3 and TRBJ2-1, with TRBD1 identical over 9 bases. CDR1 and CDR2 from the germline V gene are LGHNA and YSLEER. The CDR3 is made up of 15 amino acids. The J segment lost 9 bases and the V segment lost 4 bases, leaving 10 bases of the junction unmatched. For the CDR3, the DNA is TGCGCCAGCAGCCGTATCGGACAGGGGAGTACTGAGCAGTTCTTC. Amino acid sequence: CASSRIGQGSTEQFF.

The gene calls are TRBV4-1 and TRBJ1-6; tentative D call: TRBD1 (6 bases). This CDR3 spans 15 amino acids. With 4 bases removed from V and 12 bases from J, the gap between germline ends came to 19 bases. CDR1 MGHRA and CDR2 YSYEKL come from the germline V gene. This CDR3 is CASSLGQTRGIPLHF. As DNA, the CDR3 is TGCGCCAGCAGCCTCGGACAGACGAGGGGTATACCCCTCCACTTT.

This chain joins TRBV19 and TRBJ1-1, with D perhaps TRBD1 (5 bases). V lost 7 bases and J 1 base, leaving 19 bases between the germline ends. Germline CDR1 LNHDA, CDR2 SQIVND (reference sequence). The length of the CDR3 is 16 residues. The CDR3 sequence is CASTPGGIQGNTEAFF. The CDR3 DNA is TGTGCCAGTACCCCCGGGGGGATACAAGGGAACACTGAAGCTTTCTTT.

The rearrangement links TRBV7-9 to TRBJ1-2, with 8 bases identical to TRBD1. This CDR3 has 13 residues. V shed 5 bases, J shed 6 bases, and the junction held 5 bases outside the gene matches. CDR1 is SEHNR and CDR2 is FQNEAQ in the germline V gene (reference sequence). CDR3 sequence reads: CASSLQGEDGYTF. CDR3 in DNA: TGTGCCAGCAGCCTACAGGGGGAGGATGGCTACACCTTC.

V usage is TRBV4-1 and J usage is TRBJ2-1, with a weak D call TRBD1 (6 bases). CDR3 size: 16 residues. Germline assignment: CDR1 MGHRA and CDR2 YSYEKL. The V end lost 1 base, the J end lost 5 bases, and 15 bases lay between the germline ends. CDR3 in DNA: TGCGCCAGCAGCCAAGCCGCGGACAGATATCACAATGAGCAGTTCTTC. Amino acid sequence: CASSQAADRYHNEQFF.

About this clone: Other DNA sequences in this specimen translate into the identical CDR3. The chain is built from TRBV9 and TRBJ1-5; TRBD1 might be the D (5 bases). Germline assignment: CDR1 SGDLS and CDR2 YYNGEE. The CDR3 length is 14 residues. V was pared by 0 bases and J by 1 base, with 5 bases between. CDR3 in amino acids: CASSVGGSNQPQHF. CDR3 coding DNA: TGTGCCAGCAGCGTAGGGGGGAGCAATCAGCCCCAGCATTTT.

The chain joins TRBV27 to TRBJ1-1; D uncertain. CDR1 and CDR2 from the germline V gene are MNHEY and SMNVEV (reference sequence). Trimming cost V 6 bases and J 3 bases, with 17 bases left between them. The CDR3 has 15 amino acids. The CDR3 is CASRNTAGGHTEAFF. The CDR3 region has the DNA TGTGCCAGCAGAAATACAGCCGGCGGGCACACTGAAGCTTTCTTT.

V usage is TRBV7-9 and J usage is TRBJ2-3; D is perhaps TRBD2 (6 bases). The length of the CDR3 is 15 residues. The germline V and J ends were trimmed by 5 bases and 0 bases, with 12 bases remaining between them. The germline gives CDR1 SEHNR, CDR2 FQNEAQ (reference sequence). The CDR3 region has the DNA TGTGCCAGCAGCCGGGGACTCCGCAGCACAGATACGCAGTATTTT. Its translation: CASSRGLRSTDTQYF.

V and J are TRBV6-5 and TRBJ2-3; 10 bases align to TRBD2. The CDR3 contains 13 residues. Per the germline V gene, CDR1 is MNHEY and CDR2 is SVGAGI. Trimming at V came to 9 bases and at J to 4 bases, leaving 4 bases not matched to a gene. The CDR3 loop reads CASSSGGPDTQYF. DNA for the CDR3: TGTGCCAGTTCTAGCGGGGGTCCAGATACGCAGTATTTT.